The subject of this entry is one T cell receptor (beta chain). This sample is part of a study of CD8+ T cells in alopecia areata. On the study more broadly: Tofacitinib exposure lasted 6 to 18 months, followed by 6 months off drug.

Reverse transcription of extracted RNA yielded cDNA, which provided the sequencing template. Produced via immunoSEQ multiplex PCR; TCRdb's table is partial and in-frame only. The sample has over 95,000 clones, 41% seen once. In alopecia areata patients, both lesional scalp punch biopsies and peripheral blood were collected. The CDR3 spans 18 residues. Trimming cost V 5 bases and J 6 bases, with 26 bases left between them. Per germline, CDR1 MGHRA and CDR2 YSYEKL. J is TRBJ2-4 and V is TRBV4-1, with D perhaps given as TRBD1 or TRBD2 (5 bases each). The source material was CD4+ T cells sorted from blood. This clonotype was obtained from a human donor with alopecia areata. The CDR3 DNA reads TGCGCCAGCAGCTCCACGACTAATACAGGCCGTCTGAGAAACATTCAGTACTTC. It codes for CASSSTTNTGRLRNIQYF.